Each of the 8 T cell receptor beta chains below was sequenced from the same sample in a study of T cell responses to AZD1222 COVID-19 vaccine. Data came from immunoSEQ multiplex PCR; TCRdb stores just in-frame clones and leaves some out. This sample has over 110,000 clones, with roughly 90% found just once. The sample was peripheral blood, taken 28 days after the second AZD1222 dose. These receptors all stem from an adult who received the AZD1222 COVID-19 vaccine.

The chain combines TRBV29-1 with TRBJ1-1; no definite D call. This CDR3 is built from 14 residues. Germline V gene data show CDR1 as SQVTM and CDR2 as ANQGSEA. V lost 0 bases, J lost 1 base, and 9 bases lay in between. CDR3 nucleotide sequence: TGCAGCGTTGAAGATCTAAAGGGGAACACTGAAGCTTTCTTT. Its protein is CSVEDLKGNTEAFF.

This clone appeared a single time. The gene calls are TRBV28 and TRBJ1-1; tentative D call: TRBD1 (5 bases). The CDR3 runs 15 residues. Germline V CDR1 and CDR2: MDHEN, SYDVKM. Trimming removed 4 bases from V and 4 bases from J, with 16 bases in between. CDR3 nucleotides: TGTGCCAGCAGTTCGTCCTCGGGGCCGTTCACTGAAGCTTTCTTT. Residues: CASSSSSGPFTEAFF.

The genes are TRBV5-1 and TRBJ2-3; a weak D match, TRBD2 (5 bases). Germline V gives CDR1 SGHRS, CDR2 YFSETQ. With 4 bases removed from V and 0 bases from J, the gap between germline ends came to 9 bases. CDR3 length: 14 residues. The CDR3 reads CASSRTFSTDTQYF. The CDR3 region has the DNA TGCGCCAGCAGCCGGACTTTTAGCACAGATACGCAGTATTTT.

The chain uses TRBV3-1 (or the pseudogene TRBV3-2) and TRBJ2-4; unclear D gene. There are 14 residues in the CDR3. Germline V gene data show CDR1 as LGHDT and CDR2 as YNNKEL (reference sequence). The V end lost 0 bases, the J end lost 0 bases, and 3 bases lay between the germline ends. This CDR3 reads CASSQDLAKNIQYF. Here the CDR3 DNA reads TGTGCCAGCAGCCAAGACTTAGCCAAAAACATTCAGTACTTC.

The V call is TRBV6-5, the J call TRBJ1-1; D may be TRBD1 (6 bases). CDR1 and CDR2 (germline): MNHEY, SVGAGI. This CDR3 region has 14 residues. Trimming shortened V by 2 bases and J by 6 bases, and 13 bases separated the two germline ends. CDR3 sequence (DNA): TGTGCCAGCAGTTACGGGGGGGCCGCGGCTGAAGCTTTCTTT. Its translation: CASSYGGAAAEAFF.

The V and J genes are TRBV12-3 or TRBV12-4 and TRBJ1-6, with TRBD1 as a possible D gene (5 bases). The CDR3 totals 13 residues. Trimming cost V 3 bases and J 5 bases, with 5 bases left between them. The CDR3 DNA is TGTGCCAGCAGTTTGACAGATAATTCACCCCTCCACTTT. This gives the protein CASSLTDNSPLHF.

The chain carries TRBV28 and TRBJ1-1; tentatively, D is TRBD1 (5 bases). The V and J ends lost 7 bases and 4 bases respectively, with 16 bases between them. This CDR3 region has 14 residues. Germline-derived CDR1 and CDR2 are MDHEN and SYDVKM. CDR3 coding DNA: TGTGCCAGCACCCTTACCGGGGGGGGCACTGAAGCTTTCTTT. Translation gives CASTLTGGGTEAFF.

The chain is built from TRBV7-9 and TRBJ1-6; D ambiguous. There are 15 residues in the CDR3. The V end lost 2 bases, the J end lost 8 bases, and 13 bases lay between the germline ends. Germline assignment: CDR1 SEHNR and CDR2 FQNEAQ (reference sequence). The CDR3 region is CASSLQGQSHSPLHF. The CDR3 DNA reads TGTGCCAGCAGCTTACAAGGGCAAAGCCATTCACCCCTCCACTTT.